One TCR beta chain is described in this entry. Its antigen is as yet unknown. The length of the CDR3 is 20 residues. Looked up from germline, CDR1 is MGHRA and CDR2 is YSYEKL. The V and J ends lost 3 bases and 7 bases, in that order; junction bases with no gene match: 19. These data come from a study of cytomegalovirus exposure and HLA in healthy donors. Findings and limits, study-wide: Association with HLA alleles at 0.05 false discovery rate was found for 15,000 or so TCR beta sequences in a later analysis. Later on, a genetic analysis was performed. It linked a missense variant in DCLRE1C with V- and J-gene trimming of TCR beta.

The PCR made use of 60 Vbeta and 13 Jbeta primers. Using immunoSEQ multiplex PCR, the repertoire was profiled, and TCRdb retains in-frame clones only, with some absent. The table has approximately 160,000 clones, roughly four fifths seen once. This clonotype was sampled from a woman aged 50 to 60 in good health and CMV-seropositive. The chain couples TRBV4-1 to TRBJ2-2; 11 nucleotides agree with TRBD2. The sample consisted of PBMCs. CDR3 coding DNA: TGCGCCAGCAGCCAGATCACCCGAGGACTAGCGGGCCCTTTCGGCGGGGAGCTGTTTTTT. This translates into CASSQITRGLAGPFGGELFF.